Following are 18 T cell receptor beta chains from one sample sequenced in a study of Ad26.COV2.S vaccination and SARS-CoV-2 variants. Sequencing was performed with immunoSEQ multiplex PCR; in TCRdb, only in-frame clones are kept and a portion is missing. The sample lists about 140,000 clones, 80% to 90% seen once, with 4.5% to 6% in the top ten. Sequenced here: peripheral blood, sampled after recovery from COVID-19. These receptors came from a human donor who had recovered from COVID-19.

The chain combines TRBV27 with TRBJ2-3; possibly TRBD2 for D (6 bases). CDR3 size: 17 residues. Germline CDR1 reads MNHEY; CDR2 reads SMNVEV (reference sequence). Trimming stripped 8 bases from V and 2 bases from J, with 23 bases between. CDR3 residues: CASLNLRGGATTDTQYF. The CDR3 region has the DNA TGTGCCAGCCTAAACTTACGGGGCGGGGCGACCACAGATACGCAGTATTTT.

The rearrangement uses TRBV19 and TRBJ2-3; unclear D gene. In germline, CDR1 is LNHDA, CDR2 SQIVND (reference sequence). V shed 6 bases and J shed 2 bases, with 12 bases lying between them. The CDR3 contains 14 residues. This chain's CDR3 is CASSVLGNTDTQYF. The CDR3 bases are TGTGCCAGTAGCGTCTTGGGGAACACAGATACGCAGTATTTT.

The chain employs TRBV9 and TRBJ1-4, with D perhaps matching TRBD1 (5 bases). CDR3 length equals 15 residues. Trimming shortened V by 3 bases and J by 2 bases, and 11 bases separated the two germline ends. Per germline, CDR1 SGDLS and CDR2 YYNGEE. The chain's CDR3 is CASSARGGTNEKLFF. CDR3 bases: TGTGCCAGCAGCGCGCGTGGGGGGACTAATGAAAAACTGTTTTTT.

CDR3 DNA: TGTGCCAGCTCACCAGGAGTGGAGGCAGGCTTGTACTTC. Its translation: CASSPGVEAGLYF. The rearrangement joins TRBV18 to TRBJ2-7; D may be TRBD2 (5 bases). With 2 bases removed from V and 12 bases from J, the gap between germline ends came to 17 bases. The germline gives CDR1 KGHSH, CDR2 LQKENI. CDR3 size: 13 residues.

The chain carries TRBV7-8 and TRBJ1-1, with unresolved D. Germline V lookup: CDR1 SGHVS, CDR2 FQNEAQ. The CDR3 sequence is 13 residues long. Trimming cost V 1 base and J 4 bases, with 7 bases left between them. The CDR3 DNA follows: TGTGCCAGCAGCTTAGTTGGCACCACTGAAGCTTTCTTT. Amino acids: CASSLVGTTEAFF.

CDR3: CASSADRSNEKLFF. DNA of the CDR3: TGTGCCAGCAGTGCAGACAGGAGCAATGAAAAACTGTTTTTT. V gene TRBV27 combines with J gene TRBJ1-4; a possible D gene is TRBD1 (6 bases). This CDR3 has 14 amino acids. The germline CDR1 and CDR2 sequences are MNHEY and SMNVEV (reference sequence). V shed 5 bases and J shed 5 bases, with 12 bases lying between them.

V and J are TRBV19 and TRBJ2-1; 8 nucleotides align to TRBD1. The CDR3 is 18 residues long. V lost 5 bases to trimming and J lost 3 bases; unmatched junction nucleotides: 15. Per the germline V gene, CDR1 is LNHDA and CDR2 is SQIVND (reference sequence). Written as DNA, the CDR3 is TGTGCCAGTAGTCCAGGGGGCACGGACAGCCCGGACTACAATGAGCAGTTCTTC. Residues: CASSPGGTDSPDYNEQFF.

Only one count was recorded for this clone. The CDR3 spells CASSHPGSRNEQYF. CDR3 DNA: TGTGCCAGCTCACACCCCGGGTCGAGAAACGAGCAGTACTTC. The chain joins TRBV18 to TRBJ2-7; D gene unclear. Trimming shortened V by 4 bases and J by 5 bases, and 15 bases separated the two germline ends. CDR1 is KGHSH and CDR2 is LQKENI in the germline V gene. The CDR3 spans 14 residues.

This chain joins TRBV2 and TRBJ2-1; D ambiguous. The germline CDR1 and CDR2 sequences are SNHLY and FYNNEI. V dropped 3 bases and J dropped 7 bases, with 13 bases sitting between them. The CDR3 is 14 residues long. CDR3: CASSEVGSINEQFF. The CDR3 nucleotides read TGTGCCAGCAGTGAGGTAGGATCGATTAATGAGCAGTTCTTC. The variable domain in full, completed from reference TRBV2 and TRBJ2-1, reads EPEVTQTPSHQVTQMGQEVILRCVPISNHLYFYWYRQILGQKVEFLVSFYNNEISEKSEIFDDQFSVERPDGSNFTLKIRSTKLEDSAMYFCASSEVGSINEQFFGPGTRLTVL.

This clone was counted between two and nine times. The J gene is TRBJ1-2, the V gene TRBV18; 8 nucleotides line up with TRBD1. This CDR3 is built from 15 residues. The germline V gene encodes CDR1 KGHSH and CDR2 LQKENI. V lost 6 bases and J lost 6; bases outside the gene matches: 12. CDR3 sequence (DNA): TGTGCCAGCTCCCCGGACAGGGTGGGTTATCATGGCTACACCTTC. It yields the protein CASSPDRVGYHGYTF.

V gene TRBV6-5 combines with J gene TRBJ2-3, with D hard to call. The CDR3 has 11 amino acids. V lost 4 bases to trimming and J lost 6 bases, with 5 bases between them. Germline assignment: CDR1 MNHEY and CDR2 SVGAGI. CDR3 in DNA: TGTGCCAGCAGTTCCAGGGATACGCAGTATTTT. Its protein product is CASSSRDTQYF.

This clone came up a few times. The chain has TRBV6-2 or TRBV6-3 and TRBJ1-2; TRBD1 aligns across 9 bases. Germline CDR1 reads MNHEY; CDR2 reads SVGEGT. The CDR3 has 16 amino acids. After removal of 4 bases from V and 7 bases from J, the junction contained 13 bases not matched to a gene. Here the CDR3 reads CASSFPTGGSGGGYTF. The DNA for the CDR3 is TGTGCCAGCAGTTTCCCGACAGGGGGATCAGGTGGTGGCTACACCTTC.

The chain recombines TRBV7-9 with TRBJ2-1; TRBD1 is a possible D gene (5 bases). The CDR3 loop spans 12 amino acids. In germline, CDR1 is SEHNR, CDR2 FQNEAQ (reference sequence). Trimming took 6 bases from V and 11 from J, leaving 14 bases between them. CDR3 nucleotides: TGTGCCAGCAGTCTAAATCAGGGTCAGCAGTTCTTC. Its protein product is CASSLNQGQQFF.

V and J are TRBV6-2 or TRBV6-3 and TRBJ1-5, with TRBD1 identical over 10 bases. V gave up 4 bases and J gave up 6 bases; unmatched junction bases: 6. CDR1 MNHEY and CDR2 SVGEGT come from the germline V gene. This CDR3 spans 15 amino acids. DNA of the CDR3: TGTGCCAGCAGTTCTAGACAGGGGGCGAGTCAGCCCCAGCATTTT. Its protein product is CASSSRQGASQPQHF.

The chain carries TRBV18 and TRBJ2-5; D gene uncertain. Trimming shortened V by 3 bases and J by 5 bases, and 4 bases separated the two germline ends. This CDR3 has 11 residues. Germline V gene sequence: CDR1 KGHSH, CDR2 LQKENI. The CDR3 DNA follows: TGTGCCAGCTCACCTGGGGAGACCCAGTACTTC. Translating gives CASSPGETQYF.

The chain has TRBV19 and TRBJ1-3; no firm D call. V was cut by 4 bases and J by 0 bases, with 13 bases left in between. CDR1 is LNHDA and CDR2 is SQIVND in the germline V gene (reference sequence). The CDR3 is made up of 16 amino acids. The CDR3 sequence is CASSKSGGNSGNTIYF. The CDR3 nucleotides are TGTGCCAGTAGTAAGTCGGGCGGAAACTCTGGAAACACCATATATTTT. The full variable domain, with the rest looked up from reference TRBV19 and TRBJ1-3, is DGGITQSPKYLFRKEGQNVTLSCEQNLNHDAMYWYRQDPGQGLRLIYYSQIVNDFQKGDIAEGYSVSREKKESFPLTVTSAQKNPTAFYLCASSKSGGNSGNTIYFGEGSWLTVV.

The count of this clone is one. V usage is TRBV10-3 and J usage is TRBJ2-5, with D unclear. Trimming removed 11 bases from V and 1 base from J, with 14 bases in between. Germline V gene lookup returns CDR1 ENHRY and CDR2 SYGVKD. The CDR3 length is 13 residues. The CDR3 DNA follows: TGTGCCCATGGGAAGTCGGTCCAAGAGACCCAGTACTTC. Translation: CAHGKSVQETQYF.

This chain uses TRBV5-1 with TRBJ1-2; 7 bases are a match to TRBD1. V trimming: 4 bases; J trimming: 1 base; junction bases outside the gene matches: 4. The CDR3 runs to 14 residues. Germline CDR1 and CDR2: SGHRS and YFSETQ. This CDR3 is CASSLGQNNYGYTF. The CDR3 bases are TGCGCCAGCAGCCTGGGACAGAATAACTATGGCTACACCTTC.